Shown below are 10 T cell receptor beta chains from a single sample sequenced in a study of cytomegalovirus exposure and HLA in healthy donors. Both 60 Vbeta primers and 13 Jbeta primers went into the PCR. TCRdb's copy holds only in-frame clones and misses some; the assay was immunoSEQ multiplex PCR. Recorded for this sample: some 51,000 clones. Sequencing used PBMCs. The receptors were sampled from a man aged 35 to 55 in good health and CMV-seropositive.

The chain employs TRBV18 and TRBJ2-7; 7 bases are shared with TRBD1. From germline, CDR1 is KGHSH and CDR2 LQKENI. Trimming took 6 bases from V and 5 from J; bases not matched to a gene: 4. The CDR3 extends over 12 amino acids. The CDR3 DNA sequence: TGTGCCAGCTCGCGACAGGGCCACGAGCAGTACTTC. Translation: CASSRQGHEQYF.

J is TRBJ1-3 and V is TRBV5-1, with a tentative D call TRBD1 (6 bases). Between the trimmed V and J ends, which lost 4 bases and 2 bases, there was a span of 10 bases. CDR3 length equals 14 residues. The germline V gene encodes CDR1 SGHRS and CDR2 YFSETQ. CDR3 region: CASSPTGTGNTIYF. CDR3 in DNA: TGCGCCAGCAGCCCGACAGGCACTGGAAACACCATATATTTT.

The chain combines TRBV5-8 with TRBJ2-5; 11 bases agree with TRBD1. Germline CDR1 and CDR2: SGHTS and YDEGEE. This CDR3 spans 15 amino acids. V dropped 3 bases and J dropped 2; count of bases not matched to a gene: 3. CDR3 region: CASSSGTGGQETQYF. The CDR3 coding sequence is TGTGCCAGCAGCTCCGGGACAGGGGGACAAGAGACCCAGTACTTC. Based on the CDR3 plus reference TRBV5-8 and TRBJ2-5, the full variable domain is EAGVTQSPTHLIKTRGQQATLRCSPISGHTSVYWYQQALGLGLQFLLWYDEGEERNRGNFPPRFSGRQFPNYSSELNVNALELEDSALYLCASSSGTGGQETQYFGPGTRLLVL.

The CDR3 loop reads CSVSGNHGDIQYF. The CDR3, as DNA: TGCAGCGTTAGCGGGAACCACGGAGACATTCAGTACTTC. The chain has TRBV29-1 and TRBJ2-4; 7 bases align to TRBD2. The CDR3 has 13 amino acids. V lost 5 bases, J lost 8 bases, and 9 bases stayed unmatched. Looked up from germline, CDR1 is SQVTM and CDR2 is ANQGSEA. Variable domain in full (rest from reference TRBV29-1 and TRBJ2-4): SAVISQKPSRDICQRGTSLTIQCQVDSQVTMMFWYRQQPGQSLTLIATANQGSEATYESGFVIDKFPISRPNLTFSTLTVSNMSPEDSSIYLCSVSGNHGDIQYFGAGTRLSVL.

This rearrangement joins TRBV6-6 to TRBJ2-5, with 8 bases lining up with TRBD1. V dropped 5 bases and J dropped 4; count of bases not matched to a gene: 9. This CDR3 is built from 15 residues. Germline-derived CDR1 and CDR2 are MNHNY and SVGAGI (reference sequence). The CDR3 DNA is TGTGCCAGCAGTCGACAGGGGCCTAGGTTAGAGACCCAGTACTTC. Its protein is CASSRQGPRLETQYF.

The CDR3: CASSYRQVWETQYF. The CDR3 DNA follows: TGTGCCAGCAGTTACAGACAGGTTTGGGAGACCCAGTACTTC. The chain has TRBV6-5 and TRBJ2-5, with a possible D match to TRBD1 (6 bases). The CDR3 length is 14 residues. CDR1 and CDR2 from the germline V gene are MNHEY and SVGAGI. V gave up 2 bases and J gave up 5 bases, with 12 bases separating them.

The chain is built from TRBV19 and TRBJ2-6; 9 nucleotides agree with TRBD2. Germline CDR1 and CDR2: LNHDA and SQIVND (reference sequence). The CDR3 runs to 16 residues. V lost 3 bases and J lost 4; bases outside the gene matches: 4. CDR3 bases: TGTGCCAGTAGTATTCGAGCGGGAGGCGGGGCCAACGTCCTGACTTTC. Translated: CASSIRAGGGANVLTF.

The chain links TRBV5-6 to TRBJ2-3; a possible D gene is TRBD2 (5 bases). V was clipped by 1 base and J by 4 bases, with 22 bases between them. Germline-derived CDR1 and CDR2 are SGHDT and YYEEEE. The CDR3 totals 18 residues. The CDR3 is CASSLPRRVALLADTQYF. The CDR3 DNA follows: TGTGCCAGCAGCTTGCCCCGTAGGGTAGCGCTTCTCGCAGATACGCAGTATTTT.

CDR3 bases: TGTGCCAGCAGCACAGGACAGGGTGGTCACGAGCAGTACTTC. Translation: CASSTGQGGHEQYF. This chain joins TRBV9 and TRBJ2-7; 8 bases are a match to TRBD1. The CDR3 spans 14 residues. The ends lost 4 bases at V and 5 bases at J; junction bases unmatched: 8. Germline CDR1 is SGDLS and CDR2 is YYNGEE. The full variable domain, rest sourced from reference TRBV9 and TRBJ2-7, is DSGVTQTPKHLITATGQRVTLRCSPRSGDLSVYWYQQSLDQGLQFLIQYYNGEERAKGNILERFSAQQFPDLHSELNLSSLELGDSALYFCASSTGQGGHEQYFGPGTRLTVT.

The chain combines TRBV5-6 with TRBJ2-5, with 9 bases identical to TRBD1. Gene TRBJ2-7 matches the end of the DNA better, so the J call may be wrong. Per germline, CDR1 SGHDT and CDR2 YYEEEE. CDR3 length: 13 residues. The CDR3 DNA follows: TGTGCCAGCAAAGGGACAGGGTTATACGAGCAGTACTTC. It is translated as CASKGTGLYEQYF.